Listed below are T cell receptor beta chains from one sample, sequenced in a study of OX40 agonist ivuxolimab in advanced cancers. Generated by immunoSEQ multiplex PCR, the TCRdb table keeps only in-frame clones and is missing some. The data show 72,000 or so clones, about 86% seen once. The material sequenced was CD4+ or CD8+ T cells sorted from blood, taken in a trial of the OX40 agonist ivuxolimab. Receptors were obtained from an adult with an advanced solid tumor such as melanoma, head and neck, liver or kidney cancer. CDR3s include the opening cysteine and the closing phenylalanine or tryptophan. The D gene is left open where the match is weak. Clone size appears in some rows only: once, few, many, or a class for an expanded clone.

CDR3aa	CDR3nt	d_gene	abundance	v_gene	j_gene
CASSLASGGWSEQFF	TGTGCCAGCAGCTTGGCTAGCGGGGGGTGGAGTGAGCAGTTCTTC	TRBD2	.	TRBV7-2	TRBJ2-1
CASSLASLGGIAGNTIYF	TGCGCCAGCAGCTTGGCTAGCCTAGGAGGGATCGCTGGAAACACCATATATTTT	.	.	TRBV5-1	TRBJ1-3
CSVGSGENIQYF	TGCAGCGTTGGGTCAGGGGAAAACATTCAGTACTTC	.	.	TRBV29-1	TRBJ2-4
CASSLWSGSGEQYF	TGTGCCAGCAGCTTATGGTCAGGGTCCGGGGAGCAGTACTTC	.	once	TRBV5-7	TRBJ2-7
CASRVGLFKRGSYNEQFF	TGCGCCAGCAGGGTAGGACTCTTTAAGCGGGGCTCCTACAATGAGCAGTTCTTC	TRBD2	.	TRBV10-1	TRBJ2-1
CASSRQGGQGHQETQYF	TGCGCCAGCAGCCGCCAGGGGGGACAGGGACACCAAGAGACCCAGTACTTC	TRBD1	.	TRBV5-1	TRBJ2-5
CASSPRGGPGTDTQYF	TGCGCCAGCAGCCCACGAGGGGGGCCGGGCACAGATACGCAGTATTTT	.	.	TRBV5-1	TRBJ2-3
CSATDDSNQPQHF	TGCAGCGCTACAGACGATAGCAATCAGCCCCAGCATTTT	.	.	TRBV29-1	TRBJ1-5
CASSSQGWGGTQYF	TGTGCCAGCAGTTCACAGGGCTGGGGGGGGACCCAGTACTTC	.	.	TRBV27	TRBJ2-5
CASLYRVRAEAFF	TGTGCCAGTCTCTACAGGGTACGAGCTGAAGCTTTCTTT	.	.	TRBV6-1	TRBJ1-1
CASRTGFQETQYF	TGCGCCAGCAGGACAGGGTTCCAAGAGACCCAGTACTTC	TRBD1	.	TRBV5-1	TRBJ2-5
CASSQELVAEQYF	TGTGCCAGCAGTCAAGAGCTAGTGGCCGAGCAGTACTTC	.	.	TRBV7-8	TRBJ2-7
CATSRDLVTGKVLYF	TGTGCCACCAGCAGAGATCTCGTGACAGGGAAAGTTTTGTACTTC	TRBD1	.	TRBV15	TRBJ2-7
CASSLSKGTSGNTIYF	TGTGCCAGCAGCTTGAGCAAAGGCACTTCTGGAAACACCATATATTTT	.	.	TRBV7-2	TRBJ1-3
CATTDRGYSNQPQHF	TGTGCCACTACGGACAGGGGCTATAGCAATCAGCCCCAGCATTTT	TRBD1	.	TRBV6-1	TRBJ1-5